This T cell receptor beta chain is from a study of T cell changes during pregnancy in multiple sclerosis. This CDR3 contains 14 residues. V gave up 6 bases and J gave up 4 bases; unmatched junction bases: 7. Germline V lookup: CDR1 MNHEY, CDR2 SVGAGI. Sequenced by immunoSEQ multiplex PCR; TCRdb stores in-frame clones only, minus some. The sample yields about 13,000 clones, more than 70% seen once. The sample here was CD8+ T cells from peripheral blood mononuclear cells, taken in the first trimester of pregnancy. The gene calls are TRBV6-5 and TRBJ1-1; 8 nucleotides agree with TRBD1. This clonotype was obtained from a female donor with multiple sclerosis, enrolled in a pregnancy study. The CDR3 DNA reads TGTGCCAGCAGGTGGACAGGGAATCCCACTGAAGCTTTCTTT. Its protein is CASRWTGNPTEAFF.